Shown below are 26 T cell receptor beta chains from a single sample sequenced in a study of T-cell reconstitution after alpha-beta-depleted transplantation in children. Preparing the TCRbeta library involved the use of unique molecular identifiers. TCRdb reanalysed the PCR reads using MiXCR and keeps one entry per CDR3 protein. The sample records 490,000 or so distinct CDR3 sequences, 12% being singletons. Sequenced material: PBMCs from the stem cell graft donor, taken from the stem cell graft. These receptor sequences come from a human donor who donated a stem cell graft to a child with combined immunodeficiency.

The chain recombines TRBV11-2 with TRBJ2-7, with 8 bases identical to TRBD1. The V segment lost 4 bases and the J segment 5 bases; nucleotides outside the gene matches: 10. CDR1 and CDR2 (germline): SGHAT, FQNNGV. The CDR3 totals 15 residues. The CDR3 nucleotides are TGTGCCAGCAGCTCTATCTCTGGACAGGGAGACGAGCAGTACTTC. It specifies CASSSISGQGDEQYF.

This clonotype was counted at least ten times. The CDR3 is CATSDPGSGADTQYF. CDR3 sequence (DNA): TGTGCCACCAGTGATCCAGGGTCGGGGGCAGATACGCAGTATTTT. The V gene is TRBV24-1, the J gene TRBJ2-3, with TRBD2 as a possible D gene (6 bases). This CDR3 has 15 amino acids. Trimming shortened V by 3 bases and J by 4 bases, and 13 bases separated the two germline ends. CDR1 is KGHDR and CDR2 is SFDVKD in the germline V gene.

The chain combines TRBV4-2 with TRBJ2-5; TRBD2 agrees at 12 bases. The J segment lost 3 bases and the V segment lost 0 bases, leaving 8 bases of the junction unmatched. Germline loops: CDR1 LGHNA, CDR2 YNFKEQ. The CDR3 spans 18 residues. The CDR3 DNA follows: TGTGCCAGCAGCCAAGATCCTAGCGGGGGGGCAGGAAAAGAGACCCAGTACTTC. It codes for CASSQDPSGGAGKETQYF.

This clonotype has ten or more counts. The chain uses TRBV7-2 and TRBJ2-3; the D gene is possibly TRBD1 (6 bases). The V end lost 1 base, the J end lost 5 bases, and 10 bases lay between the germline ends. The germline V gene has CDR1 SGHTA and CDR2 FQGNSA. The CDR3 has 14 residues. The CDR3 nucleotides are TGTGCCAGCAGCTTAGATGCAGGGGTAGATACGCAGTATTTT. It is translated as CASSLDAGVDTQYF.

This clonotype was found a few times. The genes are TRBV4-3 and TRBJ2-2; D unresolved. This CDR3 comprises 17 residues. V shed 4 bases and J shed 1 base, with 16 bases lying between them. Germline V gene sequence: CDR1 LGHNA, CDR2 YSLEER. CDR3 bases: TGCGCCAGCAGCCCTACAAGGTTCCGACAGAACACCGGGGAGCTGTTTTTT. It encodes CASSPTRFRQNTGELFF.

Many counts were recorded for this clonotype. This chain uses TRBV9 with TRBJ2-1, with 14 positions matching TRBD2. Germline lookup yields CDR1 SGDLS and CDR2 YYNGEE. J lost 14 bases, V lost 4 bases, and 8 bases had no gene match. The CDR3 runs to 14 residues. CDR3: CASSPRLAGGFEFF. In DNA form, the CDR3 reads TGTGCCAGCAGCCCCAGACTAGCGGGAGGGTTTGAGTTCTTC.

This chain connects TRBV27 to TRBJ1-1; 7 bases map to TRBD1. This CDR3 has 15 residues. CDR1 and CDR2 from the germline V gene are MNHEY and SMNVEV (reference sequence). V lost 1 base and J lost 7; bases outside the gene matches: 9. The chain's CDR3 is CASSLLGGRSGEAFF. The CDR3 region has the DNA TGTGCCAGCAGTTTATTAGGGGGCCGATCGGGTGAAGCTTTCTTT.

This clonotype was recorded at least ten times. The CDR3 nucleotides are TGTGCCAGCAGTAACCCATCCGGGACAGGGAAGGGCTACACCTTC. Residues: CASSNPSGTGKGYTF. The J gene is TRBJ1-2, the V gene TRBV6-5, with TRBD1 matching over 9 bases. The CDR3 runs to 15 residues. After removal of 5 bases from V and 8 bases from J, the junction contained 12 bases not matched to a gene. Germline V gene data show CDR1 as MNHEY and CDR2 as SVGAGI.

The chain has TRBV6-1 and TRBJ1-5; possibly TRBD1 for D (6 bases). V dropped 4 bases and J dropped 2 bases, with 15 bases sitting between them. Germline V CDR1 and CDR2: MNHNS, SASEGT. The CDR3 is 16 amino acids. CDR3 coding DNA: TGTGCCAGCAGTGCGAGAGGGGGGGCTGGCAATCAGCCCCAGCATTTT. Translating gives CASSARGGAGNQPQHF.

This chain uses TRBV11-3 with TRBJ2-1; 11 bases are shared with TRBD2. This CDR3 spans 16 amino acids. With V trimmed by 4 bases and J by 9 bases, 11 bases remained unmatched. The germline V gene has CDR1 SGHNT and CDR2 YENEEA. The CDR3 DNA is TGTGCCAGCAGCTCCCGCACTAGCGGGAGACGGAGTGAGCAGTTCTTC. It specifies CASSSRTSGRRSEQFF.

Only a few counts were recorded for this clonotype. The V call is TRBV18, the J call TRBJ2-1; 9 positions match TRBD1. V lost 4 bases, J lost 6 bases, and 10 bases stayed unmatched. The germline V gene encodes CDR1 KGHSH and CDR2 LQKENI. CDR3 length: 16 residues. The CDR3 DNA reads as TGTGCCAGCTCACGACCGGGACAGGGTCGAGGCAATGAGCAGTTCTTC. This sequence encodes CASSRPGQGRGNEQFF.

This chain uses TRBV18 with TRBJ2-7; D unclear. Trimming cost V 6 bases and J 2 bases, with 11 bases left between them. The CDR3 is made up of 13 amino acids. Germline CDR1 reads KGHSH; CDR2 reads LQKENI. For the CDR3, the DNA is TGTGCCAGCTCTAATGGCGTAACCTACGAGCAGTACTTC. Protein sequence: CASSNGVTYEQYF.

The chain links TRBV30 to TRBJ2-2; no clear D. V lost 0 bases to trimming and J lost 4 bases, with 6 bases between them. Germline CDR1 and CDR2: GTSNPN and SVGIG (reference sequence). CDR3 length: 13 residues. For the CDR3, the DNA is TGTGCCTGGAGTGTATTAGTCACCGGGGAGCTGTTTTTT. Translated, it gives CAWSVLVTGELFF. The whole variable domain, remainder taken from reference TRBV30 and TRBJ2-2, is SQTIHQWPATLVQPVGSPLSLECTVEGTSNPNLYWYRQAAGRGLQLLFYSVGIGQISSEVPQNLSASRPQDRQFILSSKKLLLSDSGFYLCAWSVLVTGELFFGEGSRLTVL.

CDR3 in amino acids: CASSAYHEQYF. Written as DNA, the CDR3 is TGTGCCAGCAGCGCGTACCACGAGCAGTACTTC. This chain uses TRBV6-1 with TRBJ2-7, with D unresolved. V dropped 6 bases and J dropped 5 bases, with 8 bases sitting between them. The CDR3 length is 11 residues. Looked up from germline, CDR1 is MNHNS and CDR2 is SASEGT.

The V call is TRBV12-3 or TRBV12-4, the J call TRBJ1-5, with D unresolved. The V end lost 5 bases, the J end lost 6 bases, and 11 bases lay between the germline ends. CDR3 size: 13 residues. This CDR3 is CASSLSGRQPQHF. For the CDR3, the DNA is TGTGCCAGCAGTCTTTCAGGACGTCAGCCCCAGCATTTT.

The chain uses TRBV7-6 and TRBJ2-1; D unresolved. The length of the CDR3 is 14 residues. CDR1 is SGHVS and CDR2 is FNYEAQ in the germline V gene. V shed 0 bases and J shed 4 bases, with 7 bases lying between them. The CDR3 loop is CASSLALDYNEQFF. Here the CDR3 DNA reads TGTGCCAGCAGCTTAGCTTTGGATTACAATGAGCAGTTCTTC.

This clonotype was seen at least ten times. The chain uses TRBV11-1 and TRBJ2-7; no reliable D call. Looked up from germline, CDR1 is SGHAT and CDR2 is FQDESV (reference sequence). The V gene lost 5 bases and the J gene lost 5 bases, with 10 bases spanning the gap. There are 12 residues in the CDR3. The DNA of the CDR3 is TGTGCCAGCAGCCTGATTAGTGACGAGCAGTACTTC. Amino acids: CASSLISDEQYF. Drawing the rest from reference TRBV11-1 and TRBJ2-7, the complete variable domain is EAEVAQSPRYKITEKSQAVAFWCDPISGHATLYWYRQILGQGPELLVQFQDESVVDDSQLPKDRFSAERLKGVDSTLKIQPAELGDSAMYLCASSLISDEQYFGPGTRLTVT.

This clonotype has at least ten counts. The rearrangement joins TRBV12-3 or TRBV12-4 to TRBJ2-1; 10 bases line up with TRBD2. Losses at the gene ends were 2 bases for V and 5 bases for J; bases not matched to a gene: 3. The CDR3 sequence is 15 residues long. CDR3 nucleotides: TGTGCCAGCAGTTTAAGTCTAGCGGGGGACAATGAGCAGTTCTTC. Amino acids: CASSLSLAGDNEQFF.

This clonotype was seen a few times. This chain connects TRBV2 to TRBJ1-2; D unresolved. The germline V gene has CDR1 SNHLY and CDR2 FYNNEI. V gave up 3 bases and J gave up 2 bases, with 7 bases separating them. This CDR3 region has 13 residues. The CDR3 DNA reads TGTGCCAGCAGTGATGCTGTGAACTATGGCTACACCTTC. Its translation: CASSDAVNYGYTF.

In DNA form, the CDR3 reads TGTGCCAGCAGCCGCCCGTACAGCGGAAACTACGAGCAGTACTTC. Protein product: CASSRPYSGNYEQYF. The rearrangement joins TRBV7-9 to TRBJ2-7, with a possible D match to TRBD2 (5 bases). Between the trimmed V and J ends, which lost 5 bases and 3 bases, there was a span of 17 bases. There are 15 residues in the CDR3. Germline assignment: CDR1 SEHNR and CDR2 FQNEAQ (reference sequence).

The chain carries TRBV12-3 or TRBV12-4 and TRBJ2-3; D could derive from TRBD1 or TRBD2 (6 bases each). The CDR3 covers 17 residues. The V end was cut by 2 bases, the J end by 0 bases, with 15 bases between. The CDR3 loop reads CASSLWFRGTSTDTQYF. CDR3 nucleotide sequence: TGTGCCAGCAGTTTATGGTTCCGGGGGACAAGCACAGATACGCAGTATTTT.

This clonotype was recorded at least ten times. V usage is TRBV12-3 or TRBV12-4 and J usage is TRBJ1-4; no clear D gene. This CDR3 spans 14 amino acids. Between the trimmed V and J ends, which lost 6 bases and 3 bases, there was a span of 11 bases. The CDR3 is CASREDGPNEKLFF. The CDR3 DNA follows: TGTGCCAGCAGGGAGGACGGACCTAATGAAAAACTGTTTTTT.

This clonotype was picked up a small number of times. The rearrangement uses TRBV12-3 or TRBV12-4 and TRBJ2-7; D might be TRBD1 (5 bases). V lost 7 bases to trimming and J lost 6 bases, with 19 bases between them. CDR3 length: 14 amino acids. Here the CDR3 reads CASTPSDRTGEQYF. CDR3 sequence (DNA): TGTGCCAGCACCCCCTCCGACAGAACGGGCGAGCAGTACTTC.

This clonotype occurred many times. This chain links TRBV5-5 with TRBJ2-5; a possible D gene is TRBD2 (5 bases). V was clipped by 4 bases and J by 2 bases, with 15 bases between them. Germline assignment: CDR1 SGHKS and CDR2 YYEKEE (reference sequence). CDR3 length equals 15 residues. CDR3 sequence reads: CASSPPGWVQETQYF. CDR3 sequence (DNA): TGTGCCAGCAGCCCCCCGGGGTGGGTTCAAGAGACCCAGTACTTC.

This clonotype was seen at least ten times. The rearrangement joins TRBV5-6 to TRBJ2-3; 10 nucleotides line up with TRBD2. Germline V gene sequence: CDR1 SGHDT, CDR2 YYEEEE. V shed 1 base, J shed 2 bases, and the junction held 1 base outside the gene matches. The CDR3 extends over 15 amino acids. The CDR3 sequence is CASSLSGGATDTQYF. Here the CDR3 DNA reads TGTGCCAGCAGCTTGAGCGGGGGGGCCACAGATACGCAGTATTTT.

This clonotype was seen at least ten times. The chain joins TRBV29-1 to TRBJ2-1; TRBD1 might be the D (6 bases). Germline values: CDR1 SQVTM, CDR2 ANQGSEA. This CDR3 spans 16 amino acids. Trimming removed 0 bases from V and 0 bases from J, with 12 bases in between. This chain's CDR3 is CSVEETADSSYNEQFF. The DNA for the CDR3 is TGCAGCGTTGAAGAAACAGCGGACAGCTCCTACAATGAGCAGTTCTTC.